The rows below give T cell receptor beta chains drawn from one sample of a study of control samples from healthy donors and cancer patients. Data came from immunoSEQ multiplex PCR; TCRdb stores just in-frame clones and leaves some out. The sample carries tens of thousands of clones, roughly nine tenths recorded once. Sequenced material: PBMCs. The receptors were gathered from a man aged 55 to 70 with colorectal cancer. CDR3s include the opening cysteine and the closing phenylalanine or tryptophan. The D gene is left open where the match is weak. Clone size appears in some rows only: once, few, many, or a class for an expanded clone.

clone_size j_call cdr3_length d_call v_call cdr3_nt cdr3_aa
- TRBJ2-5 13 TRBD2 TRBV5-4 TGTGCCAGCAGCTTCCCGGGAGGGGAGACCCAGTACTTC CASSFPGGETQYF
- TRBJ2-7 13 - TRBV11-3 TGTGCCAGCAGCTTAGGGGTCTTTTACGAGCAGTACTTC CASSLGVFYEQYF
- TRBJ1-1 16 - TRBV5-4 TGTGCCAGCAGCTTTGGGATGGGGGTAACAAACACTGAAGCTTTCTTT CASSFGMGVTNTEAFF
- TRBJ1-5 16 TRBD1 TRBV19 TGTGCCAGTACCTCCTTGGGGACAGGGGGCAATCAGCCCCAGCATTTT CASTSLGTGGNQPQHF
- TRBJ1-6 15 - TRBV11-2 TGTGCCAGCAGCTTAGATCTTCGGGGAAATTCACCCCTCCACTTT CASSLDLRGNSPLHF
- TRBJ1-2 15 TRBD1 TRBV14 TGTGCCAGCAGCCCTACGACAGGGCTGGGCTATGGCTACACCTTC CASSPTTGLGYGYTF
- TRBJ1-1 17 TRBD1 TRBV27 TGTGCCAGCAGTCCTGGGACAGGGGGGTCCTTGAACACTGAAGCTTTCTTT CASSPGTGGSLNTEAFF
- TRBJ1-3 15 - TRBV6-1 TGTGCCAGCAGCACAGGTCCCAACTCTGGAAACACCATATATTTT CASSTGPNSGNTIYF
- TRBJ2-5 14 - TRBV11-2 TGTGCCAGCAGCCGAGGACCGTACCAAGAGACCCAGTACTTC CASSRGPYQETQYF
- TRBJ2-2 16 TRBD1 TRBV6-5 TGTGCCAGCAGTTATACAGGGACAGCGAACACCGGGGAGCTGTTTTTT CASSYTGTANTGELFF
- TRBJ2-3 15 - TRBV23-1 TGCGCCAGCCTAGGGGGACTCACACGGACAGATACGCAGTATTTT CASLGGLTRTDTQYF
- TRBJ1-2 13 TRBD1 TRBV6-2/TRBV6-3 TGTGCCAGCAGCCGACAGGGGCCCTATGGCTACACCTTC CASSRQGPYGYTF
- TRBJ1-2 12 - TRBV29-1 TGCAGCGGAGGCGACAACCTCTATGGCTACACCTTC CSGGDNLYGYTF
- TRBJ2-3 14 - TRBV4-3 TGCGCCAGCAGCCCCATGAGCATGGGGGATACGCAGTATTTT CASSPMSMGDTQYF
- TRBJ2-5 12 - TRBV7-9 TGTGCCAGCAGCCCTTCGGGGGAGACCCAGTACTTC CASSPSGETQYF
- TRBJ2-2 13 - TRBV30 TGTGCCTGGAGTGTACGGGGGACCGGGGAGCTGTTTTTT CAWSVRGTGELFF
- TRBJ2-7 14 - TRBV19 TGTGCCACGAAAACGGGGACGGAGGACTACGAGCAGTACTTC CATKTGTEDYEQYF
- TRBJ2-2 14 - TRBV29-1 TGCAGCGCTGTCGGACTATCCAACACCGGGGAGCTGTTTTTT CSAVGLSNTGELFF
- TRBJ2-3 15 - TRBV2 TGTGCCAGCAGCGCCTTAGCGGAGAACACAGATACGCAGTATTTT CASSALAENTDTQYF
- TRBJ2-3 14 - TRBV7-2 TGTGCCAGCAGCTTACTGGGGTGGACAGATACGCAGTATTTT CASSLLGWTDTQYF
- TRBJ2-1 15 TRBD2 TRBV6-5 TGTGCCAGCAGTTCGACTAGCGGGGCCTACAATGAGCAGTTCTTC CASSSTSGAYNEQFF
- TRBJ2-7 16 TRBD2 TRBV7-2 TGTGCCAGCAGCTTAGTCCCTAGCGGGGGCTCCTACGAGCAGTACTTC CASSLVPSGGSYEQYF
- TRBJ2-3 15 TRBD1 TRBV30 TGTGCCTGGAGTGTAATGAGGGGGCGAGCAGATACGCAGTATTTT CAWSVMRGRADTQYF
- TRBJ2-5 13 - TRBV5-1 TGCGCCAGCAGCTTAAGGGGCCAAGAGACCCAGTACTTC CASSLRGQETQYF
- TRBJ2-7 13 - TRBV7-9 TGTGCCAGCGCCCCTGGGGGTGCCTACGAGCAGTACTTC CASAPGGAYEQYF
few TRBJ1-1 14 - TRBV27 TGTGCCAGCAGTTTGTACGGGAGGAACACTGAAGCTTTCTTT CASSLYGRNTEAFF
- TRBJ2-1 15 TRBD2 TRBV9 TGTGCCAGCAGCGTAGCGGGGGGGGGATACAATGAGCAGTTCTTC CASSVAGGGYNEQFF
- TRBJ2-7 13 TRBD1 TRBV18 TGTGCCAGCTCACTTGGACAGGGCTACGAGCAGTACTTC CASSLGQGYEQYF
- TRBJ2-3 12 - TRBV6-5 TGTGCCAGCAGGGCGGACACAGATACGCAGTATTTT CASRADTDTQYF
once TRBJ1-1 15 TRBD1 TRBV6-5 TGTGCCAGCAGCCGGGACAGGGGGCAGGGGGCTGAAGCTTTCTTT CASSRDRGQGAEAFF
- TRBJ2-3 15 TRBD1 TRBV7-9 TGTGCCAGCAGCTTCGAGGGGGCCGGCACAGATACGCAGTATTTT CASSFEGAGTDTQYF
few TRBJ1-1 11 - TRBV2 TGTGCCAGCAGTGGGGGGCTTGAAGCTTTCTTT CASSGGLEAFF
- TRBJ1-6 18 - TRBV12-5 TGTGCTAGTGGTTCGTACTGGGGGGCCGCCTCGTATAATTCACCCCTCCACTTT CASGSYWGAASYNSPLHF
- TRBJ1-6 15 - TRBV19 TGTGCCAGTAGTATAACTCCCCCGAATAATTCACCCCTCCACTTT CASSITPPNNSPLHF
- TRBJ1-6 17 - TRBV5-4 TGTGCCAGCAGCTTGGGCGGTGCCAGGTCGATTAATTCACCCCTCCACTTT CASSLGGARSINSPLHF
- TRBJ2-3 13 - TRBV28 TGTGCCAGCAGTTTACTGGGGGCAGATACGCAGTATTTT CASSLLGADTQYF
- TRBJ1-2 15 - TRBV7-2 TGTGCCAGCAACACCCAACCCGACAGCTTCTATGGCTACACCTTC CASNTQPDSFYGYTF
- TRBJ2-1 16 TRBD2 TRBV28 TGTGCCAGCATCACTTCCGGGGGGGCCGGTGATTATGAGCAGTTCTTC CASITSGGAGDYEQFF
- TRBJ1-3 13 - TRBV7-5 TGTGCCGACGGACTCACGCGGGGAAACACCATATATTTT CADGLTRGNTIYF
- TRBJ2-3 15 - TRBV19 TGTGCCAGTAGTCAAACAGGGGGGGGCACAGATACGCAGTATTTT CASSQTGGGTDTQYF
- TRBJ2-1 13 - TRBV5-4 TGTGCCAGCAGCGTCGACAATGACAATGAGCAGTTCTTC CASSVDNDNEQFF
- TRBJ1-5 12 - TRBV19 TGTGCCAGTAGTACCGACCGGGGGCCCCAGCATTTT CASSTDRGPQHF